This T cell receptor (beta chain) was retrieved from a study of blood T cell repertoires in COVID-19. Data came from immunoSEQ multiplex PCR; TCRdb stores just in-frame clones and leaves some out. Among about 200,000 clones listed, around 85% were seen once. The CDR3 has 11 amino acids. The V end lost 4 bases, the J end lost 2 bases, and 2 bases lay between the germline ends. Germline V CDR1 and CDR2: MNHNY, SVGAGI (reference sequence). Source material: peripheral blood. The origin of this receptor is a man aged 40-55 years with acute or convalescent COVID-19. V usage is TRBV6-6 and J usage is TRBJ1-2, with D uncertain. The CDR3 DNA is TGTGCCAGCAGTTCGAACTATGGCTACACCTTC. Encoded protein: CASSSNYGYTF.